This is a list of T cell receptor beta chains from one sample in a study of cytomegalovirus exposure and HLA in healthy donors. The assay was immunoSEQ multiplex PCR, and TCRdb's table has in-frame clones only and misses some. The table has about 120,000 clones, approximately 88% seen once. The specimen sequenced was PBMCs. The receptors originated from a man between 18 and 29 years old in good health and CMV-seronegative. Each CDR3 is given with its conserved first and last residue.

V gene,J gene,CDR3 protein
TRBV27,TRBJ1-5,CASRTDSYSNQPQHF
TRBV7-2,TRBJ1-3,CASSLDRGSGNTIYF
TRBV5-4,TRBJ2-1,CASSFQTGYNEQFF
TRBV11-2,TRBJ2-1,CASSQSGRQYNEQFF
TRBV18,TRBJ2-7,CASSLKDSSYEQYF
TRBV19,TRBJ1-2,CASSRTGYGYTF
TRBV5-1,TRBJ1-1,CASNFGFRGNTEAFF
TRBV5-1,TRBJ1-1,CASSLAVPTVGETEAFF
TRBV7-9,TRBJ2-2,CASSSGLGELFF
TRBV25-1,TRBJ2-7,CASSVEQGANEQYF
TRBV28,TRBJ2-3,CASSWLTGQYTDTQYF
TRBV4-1,TRBJ1-2,CASSQGLWDTGGPYGYTF
TRBV4-3,TRBJ2-2,CASSQEGQNLHTGELFF
TRBV19,TRBJ2-1,CASSLAGYSYNEQFF
TRBV18,TRBJ1-4,CASSLDSLNEKLFF
TRBV7-2,TRBJ2-5,CASSLGGQAETQYF
TRBV19,TRBJ2-7,CASSTLQGNHEQYF
TRBV27,TRBJ2-5,CASGGTGAQETQYF
TRBV2,TRBJ1-1,CASHETGVMNTEAFF
TRBV27,TRBJ1-6,CASTTAGMSRPLHF
TRBV5-4,TRBJ2-7,CASSLGPGGTYEQYF
TRBV5-1,TRBJ1-2,CASSFGREEGYTF
TRBV9,TRBJ2-7,CASSGGNWVGSLESYEQYF
TRBV5-6,TRBJ2-1,CASSWLNEQFF
TRBV7-9,TRBJ2-5,CASSWTGPVGTQYF
TRBV7-9,TRBJ2-1,CASSLGRDEQFF
TRBV7-2,TRBJ2-7,CASSSAGTGGFEQYF
TRBV29-1,TRBJ1-1,CSVAAKDFGTEAFF
TRBV5-1,TRBJ1-4,CASSETGSTNEKLFF
TRBV14,TRBJ2-7,CASSQAGGQYYEQYF
TRBV7-2,TRBJ1-3,CASSLAGDSGNTIYF
TRBV5-5,TRBJ2-7,CASRLEDSEDEQYF
TRBV28,TRBJ2-3,CATKPMGLIRFTDTQYF
TRBV6-1,TRBJ2-7,CASSVRSGATYEQYF
TRBV7-2,TRBJ2-3,CASSLGTSLDTQYF
TRBV5-1,TRBJ2-3,CASRRMGPGMDTQYF
TRBV18,TRBJ2-2,CASSPIVTSGRAGTGELFF
TRBV7-8,TRBJ1-2,CASSPQGRIWNYGYTF
TRBV7-6,TRBJ1-1,CASSFFADTNTEAFF
TRBV19,TRBJ1-3,CASSIPGGYSGNTIYF
TRBV5-6,TRBJ2-5,CASSFRRDRYQETQYF
TRBV7-6,TRBJ2-1,CASRKTAGSKVNNEQFF
TRBV28,TRBJ1-2,CAIPQKTEEDYGYTF
TRBV18,TRBJ2-7,CASSSSGTGKYEQYF
TRBV25-1,TRBJ2-1,CASSEYFSYNEQFF
TRBV29-1,TRBJ2-1,CSGKAGGLSNNEQFF
TRBV7-2,TRBJ1-2,CASSPEQGAYGYTF
TRBV6-5,TRBJ2-1,CASSYGQGVFYNEQFF
TRBV6-5,TRBJ1-5,CASSRDRVYQPQHF
TRBV5-4,TRBJ1-1,CASMLSANTEAFF
TRBV19,TRBJ1-1,CASTTGQGATEAFF
TRBV6-1,TRBJ1-1,CASSERVRGGTEAFF
TRBV7-9,TRBJ1-2,CASSYIGSIGYTF
TRBV27,TRBJ2-3,CASSLTLQGVGTSTDTQYF
TRBV9,TRBJ1-6,CASSVAPGNSPLHF